This TCR beta chain stems from a study of regulatory T cells in long-lasting Graves disease. The study, taken as a whole, reports: The work looked only at peripheral blood and did not look at thyroid tissue. The sample size was small, and this may have reduced accuracy.

This clonotype was counted at least ten times. No antigen is known for it. Germline V lookup: CDR1 SGHTA, CDR2 FQGNSA. CDR3 length: 15 amino acids. V lost 5 bases and J lost 1, with 13 bases in between. The time point is: newly diagnosed GD, antithyroid drugs for less than 3 months. From RNA extracted from PBMCs, the TCR library was made. The authors drew 8.5 to 9.5 milliliters of peripheral blood into EDTA tubes. Building the TCR beta libraries relied on iRepertoire HTBI primers, and CDR3 regions underwent Arm-PCR. TCRdb fed the multiplex PCR reads into MiXCR, producing one record per CDR3 protein. The sample shows 450,000 to 600,000 distinct CDR3 sequences, approximately 13% of them seen only once. The same sample was also studied in work on T cells in Graves' hyperthyroidism and ophthalmopathy.

The rearrangement joins TRBV7-2 to TRBJ2-3; D might be TRBD2 (6 bases). The specimen was peripheral blood mononuclear cells (PBMCs), collected at new diagnosis, from a patient treated with antithyroid drugs. The TCR sequence derives from a man under 40 with Graves disease. DNA for the CDR3: TGTGCCAGCAGCCTGGGACTTTCCGGCACAGATACGCAGTATTTT. As protein: CASSLGLSGTDTQYF. The full variable domain, rest sourced from reference TRBV7-2 and TRBJ2-3, is GAGVSQSPSNKVTEKGKDVELRCDPISGHTALYWYRQSLGQGLEFLIYFQGNSAPDKSGLPSDRFSAERTGGSVSTLTIQRTQQEDSAVYLCASSLGLSGTDTQYFGPGTRLTVL.